These 18 T cell receptor beta chains were all obtained from the same sample, sequenced in a study of CD8 T cells in Susac syndrome. A quantity of about 0.45 to 1 ug RNA underwent reverse transcription using random hexamers. Each CDR3 protein gets one entry after TCRdb re-called the immunoSEQ multiplex PCR reads with MiXCR. The sample lists approximately 180,000 distinct CDR3 sequences; 91% were seen once. Sequenced material: CD4+ T cells from PBMCs. These receptors originate from a human donor with Susac syndrome.

J is TRBJ2-1 and V is TRBV28; D possibly uses TRBD1 or TRBD2 (5 bases each). The V end was cut by 4 bases, the J end by 6 bases, with 22 bases between. CDR1 is MDHEN and CDR2 is SYDVKM in the germline V gene. The CDR3 loop spans 17 amino acids. This CDR3 is CASSSPWRVGVGNEQFF. The CDR3 region has the DNA TGTGCCAGCAGTTCCCCCTGGCGGGTAGGGGTCGGCAATGAGCAGTTCTTC.

CDR3 sequence: CASRNLAGGSGEQFF. The CDR3 DNA reads TGCGCCAGCAGGAACCTAGCGGGAGGTTCCGGTGAGCAGTTCTTC. The V and J genes are TRBV5-1 and TRBJ2-1; TRBD2 aligns across 11 bases. CDR1 SGHRS and CDR2 YFSETQ come from the germline V gene. The CDR3 extends over 15 amino acids. The V gene end was trimmed by 5 bases and the J gene end by 9 bases; junction bases not matched to a gene: 10.

This clonotype was seen just once. This rearrangement joins TRBV19 to TRBJ2-1, with 12 bases matching TRBD2. CDR3 length equals 14 residues. The ends lost 7 bases at V and 3 bases at J; junction bases unmatched: 1. Germline lookup yields CDR1 LNHDA and CDR2 SQIVND (reference sequence). Here the CDR3 reads CASKLAGGYNEQFF. The CDR3 nucleotides read TGTGCCAGTAAACTAGCGGGGGGCTACAATGAGCAGTTCTTC.

The CDR3 is CASRNLRLGYQPQHF. CDR3 DNA sequence: TGTGCCAGCAGGAACCTCAGGTTAGGGTATCAGCCCCAGCATTTT. The V gene is TRBV28, the J gene TRBJ1-5; D ambiguous. Trimming removed 6 bases at V and 5 bases at J, with 17 bases between. The length of the CDR3 is 15 residues. The germline V gene encodes CDR1 MDHEN and CDR2 SYDVKM.

The genes are TRBV19 and TRBJ2-5; D assignment may be TRBD1 or TRBD2 (5 bases each). Germline V gene lookup returns CDR1 LNHDA and CDR2 SQIVND (reference sequence). The length of the CDR3 is 15 residues. Trimming took off 6 bases at V and 3 bases at J, with 17 bases between the two ends. The DNA of the CDR3 is TGTGCCAGTAGGTCGGTTTCGGGACGGGAAGAGACCCAGTACTTC. It is translated as CASRSVSGREETQYF.

The V gene is TRBV28, the J gene TRBJ2-7; a weak D match, TRBD2 (7 bases). Germline V gene sequence: CDR1 MDHEN, CDR2 SYDVKM. V was shortened by 5 bases and J by 3 bases, with 20 bases between the two germline ends. This CDR3 comprises 16 residues. The CDR3 protein is CASSEIAGGGGYEQYF. CDR3 nucleotide sequence: TGTGCCAGCAGTGAGATAGCGGGCGGAGGGGGCTACGAGCAGTACTTC.

This chain uses TRBV10-3 with TRBJ2-1; no definite D call. Germline V lookup: CDR1 ENHRY, CDR2 SYGVKD. The CDR3 spans 14 residues. Trimming cost V 0 bases and J 2 bases, with 5 bases left between them. The CDR3 bases are TGTGCCATCAGTGAGTCCGCCACCTACAATGAGCAGTTCTTC. Amino acid sequence: CAISESATYNEQFF.

The rearrangement uses TRBV7-9 and TRBJ2-3, with D perhaps TRBD2 (5 bases). V was cut by 5 bases and J by 0 bases, with 12 bases left in between. The germline V gene has CDR1 SEHNR and CDR2 FQNEAQ (reference sequence). The CDR3 has 15 residues. CDR3 nucleotide sequence: TGTGCCAGCAGCCCCCTACGGACTAGCACAGATACGCAGTATTTT. As protein: CASSPLRTSTDTQYF. The variable domain in full, with the rest retrieved from reference TRBV7-9 and TRBJ2-3, is DTGVSQNPRHKITKRGQNVTFRCDPISEHNRLYWYRQTLGQGPEFLTYFQNEAQLEKSRLLSDRFSAERPKGSFSTLEIQRTEQGDSAMYLCASSPLRTSTDTQYFGPGTRLTVL.

This clonotype was recorded once. The rearrangement uses TRBV10-3 and TRBJ2-1, with D perhaps TRBD1 or TRBD2 (5 bases each). Germline V lookup: CDR1 ENHRY, CDR2 SYGVKD. The CDR3 extends over 11 amino acids. Trimming shortened V by 8 bases and J by 10 bases, and 12 bases separated the two germline ends. The CDR3 region has the DNA TGTGCCATCCGAGGGGTTAACGAGCAGTTCTTC. It is translated as CAIRGVNEQFF.

The chain combines TRBV12-3 or TRBV12-4 with TRBJ1-2; no firm D call. The V and J ends lost 7 bases and 5 bases respectively, with 11 bases between them. The CDR3 is 12 amino acids. The CDR3 is CASNNMGYGYTF. For the CDR3, the DNA is TGTGCCAGCAACAACATGGGGTATGGCTACACCTTC.

This rearrangement joins TRBV2 to TRBJ1-3; D remains ambiguous. V lost 4 bases, J lost 0 bases, and 10 bases lay in between. Germline V lookup: CDR1 SNHLY, CDR2 FYNNEI. The CDR3 is 15 residues long. The CDR3 sequence: CASSGVAISGNTIYF. The DNA for the CDR3 is TGTGCCAGCAGTGGAGTAGCAATCTCTGGAAACACCATATATTTT.

The V call is TRBV20-1, the J call TRBJ2-3; D may be TRBD1 or TRBD2 (5 bases each). With 0 bases removed from V and 5 bases from J, the gap between germline ends came to 18 bases. This CDR3 has 16 amino acids. Germline assignment: CDR1 DFQATT and CDR2 SNEGSKA (reference sequence). The CDR3 protein is CSARDPGRLRLDTQYF. In nucleotides, the CDR3 is TGCAGTGCTAGAGACCCGGGACGTCTGAGGTTAGATACGCAGTATTTT.

The rearrangement joins TRBV3-1 to TRBJ1-5; the D is unclear. V shed 4 bases and J shed 4 bases, with 11 bases lying between them. CDR1 is LGHDT, CDR2 YNNKEL, per germline (reference sequence). This CDR3 contains 14 residues. CDR3 amino acids: CASSLRGGNQPQHF. CDR3 nucleotides: TGTGCCAGCAGCCTTCGCGGAGGGAATCAGCCCCAGCATTTT.

The V gene is TRBV12-3 or TRBV12-4, the J gene TRBJ2-1; D gene unclear. V dropped 1 base and J dropped 8 bases, with 6 bases sitting between them. The CDR3 runs 12 residues. The CDR3 DNA sequence: TGTGCCAGCAGTTTAGAAATCCATGAGCAGTTCTTC. Amino acids: CASSLEIHEQFF.

The V gene is TRBV10-3, the J gene TRBJ1-1; D possibly corresponds to TRBD1 (5 bases). V dropped 4 bases and J dropped 1 base, with 10 bases sitting between them. Germline V gene lookup returns CDR1 ENHRY and CDR2 SYGVKD. The CDR3 is made up of 14 amino acids. CDR3: CAISGGQWNTEAFF. The CDR3 nucleotides are TGTGCCATCAGTGGAGGACAATGGAACACTGAAGCTTTCTTT.

This chain joins TRBV2 and TRBJ2-7; no clear D. Trimming pared 1 base from V and 3 bases from J, leaving 7 bases between. Germline V CDR1 and CDR2: SNHLY, FYNNEI. The CDR3 spans 13 residues. The CDR3 nucleotides read TGTGCCAGCAGTGAAGATCGCAGCTACGAGCAGTACTTC. Its translation is CASSEDRSYEQYF.

V usage is TRBV12-3 or TRBV12-4 and J usage is TRBJ2-7, with 9 nucleotides matching TRBD1. CDR3 length: 15 amino acids. V gave up 5 bases and J gave up 2 bases; unmatched junction bases: 7. CDR3 residues: CASSLYRGHTYEQYF. The CDR3 DNA follows: TGTGCCAGCAGTCTATACAGGGGGCACACCTACGAGCAGTACTTC.

The rearrangement links TRBV9 to TRBJ2-2; 8 positions match TRBD1. This CDR3 has 16 residues. With 3 bases clipped from V and 6 bases from J, the junction kept 10 bases outside the gene matches. Germline CDR1 reads SGDLS; CDR2 reads YYNGEE. CDR3 in amino acids: CASSAQGAPWSGELFF. The CDR3 region has the DNA TGTGCCAGCAGCGCGCAGGGGGCCCCTTGGTCCGGGGAGCTGTTTTTT.